These 26 T cell receptor beta chains were sequenced from one sample in a study of blood T cell repertoires in COVID-19. Clones were read by immunoSEQ multiplex PCR, and TCRdb kept only the in-frame ones, dropping some. The sample lists under 200,000 clones, about nine tenths occurring once. Sequencing was done on a sample of peripheral blood. The receptors shown here come from an older woman who had recovered from COVID-19.

V is TRBV27 and J is TRBJ1-2, with a possible D match to TRBD1 (5 bases). Between the trimmed V and J ends, which lost 4 bases and 3 bases, there was a span of 12 bases. This CDR3 has 14 amino acids. CDR1 MNHEY and CDR2 SMNVEV come from the germline V gene (reference sequence). CDR3 nucleotides: TGTGCCAGCAGTTGGAGACAGAGCTACTATGGCTACACCTTC. Translated, it gives CASSWRQSYYGYTF.

The chain carries TRBV12-5 and TRBJ1-5; D not certain. The germline V gene has CDR1 LGHNT and CDR2 FRNRAP. The CDR3 runs to 13 residues. Trimming took 7 bases from V and 1 from J, leaving 8 bases between them. The CDR3 sequence: CASAVLSNQPQHF. CDR3 DNA: TGTGCTAGTGCCGTTCTAAGCAATCAGCCCCAGCATTTT.

The chain joins TRBV28 to TRBJ1-1; 9 nucleotides line up with TRBD1. Germline V gene sequence: CDR1 MDHEN, CDR2 SYDVKM. This CDR3 region has 13 residues. J lost 11 bases, V lost 7 bases, and 11 bases had no gene match. CDR3 residues: CASTTTDRGYAFF. In DNA form, the CDR3 reads TGTGCCAGCACCACTACGGACAGGGGATACGCTTTCTTT.

This clone was found a few times. The gene calls are TRBV7-9 and TRBJ2-3; 10 nucleotides agree with TRBD2. The CDR3 extends over 12 amino acids. Germline lookup yields CDR1 SEHNR and CDR2 FQNEAQ (reference sequence). Germline trimming cut 2 bases from V and 11 bases from J; bases unmatched to any gene: 1. In nucleotides, the CDR3 is TGTGCCAGCAGCTTATCTAGCGGGGGGCAGTATTTT. The encoded protein is CASSLSSGGQYF.

This clone showed up just a few times. DNA of the CDR3: TGTGCCAGCAGTTACTCCTTATCGGGGGGACAGCCCCAGCATTTT. Translating gives CASSYSLSGGQPQHF. This chain joins TRBV6-5 and TRBJ1-5; D might be TRBD1 (5 bases). Trimming stripped 0 bases from V and 7 bases from J, with 13 bases between. The CDR3 totals 15 residues. Germline lookup yields CDR1 MNHEY and CDR2 SVGAGI.

V gene TRBV12-5 combines with J gene TRBJ2-5; D might be TRBD2 (5 bases). Germline V gene sequence: CDR1 LGHNT, CDR2 FRNRAP. V lost 2 bases and J lost 4, with 8 bases in between. This CDR3 has 13 amino acids. The CDR3 here is CASGLMGRETQYF. Written as DNA, the CDR3 is TGTGCTAGTGGTTTGATGGGGAGAGAGACCCAGTACTTC.

The gene calls are TRBV5-1 and TRBJ1-2, with TRBD1 matching 9 bases. CDR1 SGHRS and CDR2 YFSETQ come from the germline V gene. The junction had 12 bases not matched to a gene; V was cut back by 5 bases and J by 4 bases. This CDR3 comprises 16 residues. This chain's CDR3 is CASRRTGEMAAYGYTF. The DNA of the CDR3 is TGCGCCAGCAGACGGACAGGGGAGATGGCCGCCTATGGCTACACCTTC.

The chain joins TRBV5-1 to TRBJ1-1, with D uncertain. The CDR3 is made up of 14 amino acids. V lost 5 bases and J 1 base, leaving 12 bases between the germline ends. Germline V lookup: CDR1 SGHRS, CDR2 YFSETQ. CDR3 in amino acids: CASRQKPPNTEAFF. Here the CDR3 DNA reads TGCGCCAGCAGACAGAAACCCCCGAACACTGAAGCTTTCTTT.

This chain uses TRBV25-1 with TRBJ2-5; 8 positions agree with TRBD1. In germline, CDR1 is MGHDK, CDR2 SYGVNS. The CDR3 runs to 16 residues. J was trimmed by 1 base and V by 0 bases; bases with no gene match: 4. The CDR3: CASSEYGDRTQETQYF. CDR3 nucleotide sequence: TGTGCCAGCAGTGAATATGGGGACAGGACCCAAGAGACCCAGTACTTC.

The chain couples TRBV18 to TRBJ2-7; 14 nucleotides line up with TRBD2. Germline CDR1 and CDR2: KGHSH and LQKENI. The CDR3 consists of 16 residues. J lost 2 bases, V lost 3 bases, and 3 bases had no gene match. The CDR3 DNA reads as TGTGCCAGCTCACCGACTAGCGGGGGGGGCACCTACGAGCAGTACTTC. Amino acids: CASSPTSGGGTYEQYF.

This chain connects TRBV9 to TRBJ1-5; TRBD1 agrees at 7 bases. J was trimmed by 7 bases and V by 3 bases; bases with no gene match: 7. This CDR3 region has 14 residues. Germline CDR1 and CDR2: SGDLS and YYNGEE. CDR3 in amino acids: CASSAATGFQPQHF. The CDR3 nucleotides read TGTGCCAGCAGCGCCGCGACAGGGTTCCAGCCCCAGCATTTT. The whole variable domain, remainder taken from reference TRBV9 and TRBJ1-5, is DSGVTQTPKHLITATGQRVTLRCSPRSGDLSVYWYQQSLDQGLQFLIQYYNGEERAKGNILERFSAQQFPDLHSELNLSSLELGDSALYFCASSAATGFQPQHFGDGTRLSIL.

The chain recombines TRBV4-2 with TRBJ2-3; perhaps TRBD1 as D (6 bases). The V gene's germline CDR1 is LGHNA and CDR2 YNFKEQ. Deletions cut 0 bases from V and 2 bases from J, with 12 bases between. The CDR3 runs to 16 residues. In DNA, the CDR3 is TGTGCCAGCAGCCAAGATCGCGGACAGCCCACAGATACGCAGTATTTT. Translated: CASSQDRGQPTDTQYF.

This clone was seen once. This chain joins TRBV28 and TRBJ1-3; D uncertain. The germline CDR1 and CDR2 sequences are MDHEN and SYDVKM. Between the trimmed V and J ends, which lost 10 bases and 5 bases, there was a span of 9 bases. The CDR3 is made up of 11 amino acids. CDR3 amino acids: CATQQRNTIYF. CDR3 sequence (DNA): TGTGCCACCCAACAGAGAAACACCATATATTTT.

This chain joins TRBV29-1 and TRBJ1-2; 8 bases fit TRBD1. The germline CDR1 and CDR2 sequences are SQVTM and ANQGSEA. CDR3 length: 13 residues. The CDR3 coding sequence is TGCAGTGGTACAATACAGGGGGACTATGGCTACACCTTC. Translated, it gives CSGTIQGDYGYTF.

This clone was seen only once. This sequence joins TRBV29-1 and TRBJ1-4; D gene uncertain. Germline CDR1 reads SQVTM; CDR2 reads ANQGSEA. The CDR3 consists of 11 residues. The V and J ends lost 4 bases and 5 bases respectively, with 5 bases between them. The CDR3 sequence is CSVAVNEKLFF. CDR3 bases: TGCAGCGTTGCCGTGAATGAAAAACTGTTTTTT.

CDR3 nucleotide sequence: TGTGCCAGCAGTGATGCCGGGATCCGCGGAAACACCATATATTTT. Translated, it gives CASSDAGIRGNTIYF. The rearrangement joins TRBV25-1 to TRBJ1-3; D gene uncertain. The CDR3 covers 15 residues. Germline CDR1 reads MGHDK; CDR2 reads SYGVNS. V lost 3 bases to trimming and J lost 4 bases, with 13 bases between them.

This clone has more than one count but fewer than ten. The chain recombines TRBV19 with TRBJ2-3, with 7 bases identical to TRBD1. Looked up from germline, CDR1 is LNHDA and CDR2 is SQIVND (reference sequence). With 9 bases clipped from V and 3 bases from J, the junction kept 3 bases outside the gene matches. There are 12 residues in the CDR3. The CDR3 bases are TGTGCCAGAAAGGACAGGACAGATACGCAGTATTTT. Protein product: CARKDRTDTQYF.

This clone was found once. The chain couples TRBV5-1 to TRBJ2-2; D not resolved. This CDR3 comprises 12 residues. V shed 0 bases and J shed 7 bases, with 4 bases lying between them. The V gene's germline CDR1 is SGHRS and CDR2 YFSETQ. CDR3 in amino acids: CASSLDRGELFF. CDR3 sequence (DNA): TGCGCCAGCAGCTTGGATCGCGGGGAGCTGTTTTTT.

The V and J genes are TRBV6-6 and TRBJ1-2; no reliable D call. V was trimmed by 2 bases and J by 10 bases, leaving 14 bases between them. Germline assignment: CDR1 MNHNY and CDR2 SVGAGI (reference sequence). CDR3 size: 13 residues. The CDR3 coding sequence is TGTGCCAGCAGTTACGGGTCTCAGCTAGACTACACCTTC. Its translation: CASSYGSQLDYTF.

The rearrangement uses TRBV19 and TRBJ1-5; D is possibly TRBD1 (5 bases). Trimming took off 6 bases at V and 0 bases at J, with 18 bases between the two ends. Per germline, CDR1 LNHDA and CDR2 SQIVND (reference sequence). CDR3 length equals 17 residues. This chain's CDR3 is CASRTWGGEYSNQPQHF. CDR3 coding DNA: TGTGCCAGTAGGACGTGGGGGGGGGAGTATAGCAATCAGCCCCAGCATTTT.

The V gene is TRBV6-5, the J gene TRBJ1-2; D unresolved. Trimming took 4 bases from V and 4 from J, leaving 10 bases between them. This CDR3 region has 13 residues. Germline loops: CDR1 MNHEY, CDR2 SVGAGI. Here the CDR3 reads CASSSPGSYGYTF. The CDR3 coding sequence is TGTGCCAGCAGTTCCCCGGGGAGCTATGGCTACACCTTC.

V is TRBV5-1 and J is TRBJ2-2; 8 bases fit TRBD1. The V gene's germline CDR1 is SGHRS and CDR2 YFSETQ. Trimming cost V 4 bases and J 7 bases; bases outside gene matches: 9. This CDR3 comprises 15 residues. CDR3 amino acids: CASSPRQGYYGELFF. DNA of the CDR3: TGCGCCAGCAGCCCCCGACAGGGGTACTACGGGGAGCTGTTTTTT.

This clone was detected once. V usage is TRBV11-3 and J usage is TRBJ2-3; D is perhaps TRBD2 (6 bases). This CDR3 has 19 residues. Trimming cost V 1 base and J 2 bases, with 22 bases left between them. Germline V gene data show CDR1 as SGHNT and CDR2 as YENEEA. The CDR3 here is CASSLGSSGRGGLTDTQYF. The CDR3 nucleotides read TGTGCCAGCAGCTTAGGATCCTCGGGGCGGGGAGGCCTCACAGATACGCAGTATTTT.

The chain employs TRBV11-2 and TRBJ1-3, with a weak D call TRBD1 (5 bases). With 4 bases removed from V and 1 base from J, the gap between germline ends came to 23 bases. The germline CDR1 and CDR2 sequences are SGHAT and FQNNGV. The length of the CDR3 is 19 residues. Here the CDR3 reads CASSSVWTPGYMSGNTIYF. For the CDR3, the DNA is TGTGCCAGCAGCTCTGTTTGGACCCCAGGGTATATGTCTGGAAACACCATATATTTT.

The chain is built from TRBV7-3 and TRBJ2-6, with a possible D match to TRBD1 (5 bases). Germline V CDR1 and CDR2: SGHTA, FQGTGA. V was trimmed by 2 bases and J by 2 bases, leaving 7 bases between them. The CDR3 runs 15 residues. CDR3 residues: CASSLQGPGANVLTF. The CDR3 nucleotides are TGTGCCAGCAGCTTACAGGGCCCTGGGGCCAACGTCCTGACTTTC.

This clone was counted a single time. The genes are TRBV12-3 or TRBV12-4 and TRBJ2-2; no reliable D call. CDR3 length: 13 residues. Trimming removed 6 bases from V and 1 base from J, with 6 bases in between. CDR3 protein: CASSYRNTGELFF. For the CDR3, the DNA is TGTGCCAGCAGCTACAGGAACACCGGGGAGCTGTTTTTT.